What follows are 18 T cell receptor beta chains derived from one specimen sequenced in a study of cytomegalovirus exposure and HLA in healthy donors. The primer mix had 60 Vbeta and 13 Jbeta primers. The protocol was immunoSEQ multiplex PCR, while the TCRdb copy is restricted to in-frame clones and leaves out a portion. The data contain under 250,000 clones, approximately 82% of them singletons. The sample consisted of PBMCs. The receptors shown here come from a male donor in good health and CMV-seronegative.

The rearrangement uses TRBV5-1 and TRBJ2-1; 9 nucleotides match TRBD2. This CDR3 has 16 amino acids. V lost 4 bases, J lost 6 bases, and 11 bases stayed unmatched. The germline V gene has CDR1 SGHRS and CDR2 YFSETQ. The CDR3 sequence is CASSPMMTSGFNEQFF. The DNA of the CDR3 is TGCGCCAGCAGCCCGATGATGACTAGCGGTTTCAATGAGCAGTTCTTC.

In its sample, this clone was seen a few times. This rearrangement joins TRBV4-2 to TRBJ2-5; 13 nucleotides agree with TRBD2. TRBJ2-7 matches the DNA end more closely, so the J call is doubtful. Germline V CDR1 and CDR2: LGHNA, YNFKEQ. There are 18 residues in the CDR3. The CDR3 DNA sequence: TGTGCCAGCAGCCAAGATGGGACTAGCGGGGCCGCCCCCGGCGAGCAGTACTTC. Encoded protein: CASSQDGTSGAAPGEQYF.

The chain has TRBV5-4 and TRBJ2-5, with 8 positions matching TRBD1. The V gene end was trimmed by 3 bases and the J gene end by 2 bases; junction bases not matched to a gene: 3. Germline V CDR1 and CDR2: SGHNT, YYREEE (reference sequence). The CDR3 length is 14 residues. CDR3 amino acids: CASSSTGVQETQYF. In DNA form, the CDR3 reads TGTGCCAGCAGCTCGACAGGGGTTCAAGAGACCCAGTACTTC.

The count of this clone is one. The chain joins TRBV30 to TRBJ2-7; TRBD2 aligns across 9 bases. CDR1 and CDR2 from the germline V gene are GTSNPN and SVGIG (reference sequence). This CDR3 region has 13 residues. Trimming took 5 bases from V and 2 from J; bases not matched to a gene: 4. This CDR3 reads CAWGTSRTYEQYF. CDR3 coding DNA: TGTGCCTGGGGGACTAGCCGAACCTACGAGCAGTACTTC.

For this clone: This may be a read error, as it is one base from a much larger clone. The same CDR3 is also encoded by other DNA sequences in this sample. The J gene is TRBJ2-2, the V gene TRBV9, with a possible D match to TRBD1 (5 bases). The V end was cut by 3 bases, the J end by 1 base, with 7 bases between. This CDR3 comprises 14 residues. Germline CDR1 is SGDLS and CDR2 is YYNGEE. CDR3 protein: CASSATGNTGELFF. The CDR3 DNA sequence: TGTGCCAGCAGCGCAACAGGGAACACCGGGGAGCTGTTTTTT.

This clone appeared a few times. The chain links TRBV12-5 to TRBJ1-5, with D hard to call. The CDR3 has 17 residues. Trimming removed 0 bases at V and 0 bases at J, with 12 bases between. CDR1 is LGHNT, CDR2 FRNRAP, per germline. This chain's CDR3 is CASGLVREAFSNQPQHF. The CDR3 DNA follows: TGTGCTAGTGGTTTGGTACGGGAAGCTTTTAGCAATCAGCCCCAGCATTTT.

CDR3 nucleotides: TGCGCCAGCAGCCAAGGGGGGACTAGCGGGAGCTCCTACGAGCAGTACTTC. Translated: CASSQGGTSGSSYEQYF. The V gene is TRBV4-1, the J gene TRBJ2-7, with 14 bases identical to TRBD2. The J segment lost 0 bases and the V segment lost 1 base, leaving 2 bases of the junction unmatched. The CDR3 loop spans 17 amino acids. Germline V gene sequence: CDR1 MGHRA, CDR2 YSYEKL.

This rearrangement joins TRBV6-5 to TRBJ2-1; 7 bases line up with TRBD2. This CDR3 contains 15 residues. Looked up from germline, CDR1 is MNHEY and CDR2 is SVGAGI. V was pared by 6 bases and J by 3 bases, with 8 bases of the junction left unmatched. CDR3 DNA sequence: TGTGCCAGCAGGGCCTCCGGGGGGTACTACAATGAGCAGTTCTTC. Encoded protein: CASRASGGYYNEQFF.

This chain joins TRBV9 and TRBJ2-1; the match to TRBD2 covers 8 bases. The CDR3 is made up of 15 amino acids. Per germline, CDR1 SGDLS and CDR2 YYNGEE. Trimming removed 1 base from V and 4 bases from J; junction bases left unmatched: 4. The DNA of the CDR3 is TGTGCCAGCAGCGTAAGAACTAGCGGATACAATGAGCAGTTCTTC. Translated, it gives CASSVRTSGYNEQFF.

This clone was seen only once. The CDR3 is CASSRDRANTGELFF. The CDR3 nucleotides read TGTGCCAGCAGTCGGGACAGAGCAAACACCGGGGAGCTGTTTTTT. The V and J genes are TRBV6-5 and TRBJ2-2, with TRBD1 identical over 7 bases. The CDR3 is made up of 15 amino acids. V dropped 5 bases and J dropped 2; count of bases not matched to a gene: 5. Germline V gene sequence: CDR1 MNHEY, CDR2 SVGAGI.

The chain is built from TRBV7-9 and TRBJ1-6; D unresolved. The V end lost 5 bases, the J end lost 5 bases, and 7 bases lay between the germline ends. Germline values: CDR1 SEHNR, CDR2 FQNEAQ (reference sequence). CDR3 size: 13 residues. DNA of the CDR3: TGTGCCAGCAGCACTAGGGATAATTCACCCCTCCACTTT. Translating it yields CASSTRDNSPLHF. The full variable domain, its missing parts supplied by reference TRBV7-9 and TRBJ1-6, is DTGVSQNPRHKITKRGQNVTFRCDPISEHNRLYWYRQTLGQGPEFLTYFQNEAQLEKSRLLSDRFSAERPKGSFSTLEIQRTEQGDSAMYLCASSTRDNSPLHFGNGTRLTVT.

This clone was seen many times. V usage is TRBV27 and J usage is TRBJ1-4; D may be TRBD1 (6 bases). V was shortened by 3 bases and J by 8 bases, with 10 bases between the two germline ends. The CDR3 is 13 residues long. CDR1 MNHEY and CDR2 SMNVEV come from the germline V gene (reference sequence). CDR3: CASSLSGDEKLFF. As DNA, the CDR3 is TGTGCCAGCAGTTTGTCAGGGGACGAAAAACTGTTTTTT.

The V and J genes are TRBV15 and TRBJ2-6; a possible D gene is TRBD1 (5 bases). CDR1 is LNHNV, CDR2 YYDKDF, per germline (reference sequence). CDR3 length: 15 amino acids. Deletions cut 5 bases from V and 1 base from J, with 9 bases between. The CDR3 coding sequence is TGTGCCACCAGCGGGGCCCCTTCTGGGGCCAACGTCCTGACTTTC. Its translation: CATSGAPSGANVLTF.

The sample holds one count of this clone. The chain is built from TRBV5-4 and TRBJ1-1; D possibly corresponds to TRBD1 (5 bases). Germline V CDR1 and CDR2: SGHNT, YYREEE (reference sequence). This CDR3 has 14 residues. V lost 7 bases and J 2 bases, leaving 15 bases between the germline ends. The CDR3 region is CASHIDRYNTEAFF. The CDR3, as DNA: TGTGCCAGCCATATCGACAGATACAACACTGAAGCTTTCTTT.

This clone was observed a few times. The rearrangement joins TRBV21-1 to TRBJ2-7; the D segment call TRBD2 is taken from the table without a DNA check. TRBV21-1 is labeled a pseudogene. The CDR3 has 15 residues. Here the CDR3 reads CASSKIGPGVFEQYF. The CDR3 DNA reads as TGTGCCAGCAGCAAAATAGGGCCGGGGGTGTTCGAGCAGTACTTC.

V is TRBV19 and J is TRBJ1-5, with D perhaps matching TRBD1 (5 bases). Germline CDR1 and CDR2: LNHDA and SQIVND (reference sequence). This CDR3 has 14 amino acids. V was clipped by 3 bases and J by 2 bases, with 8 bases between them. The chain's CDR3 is CASSIGHGNQPQHF. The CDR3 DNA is TGTGCCAGTAGTATTGGACACGGCAATCAGCCCCAGCATTTT.

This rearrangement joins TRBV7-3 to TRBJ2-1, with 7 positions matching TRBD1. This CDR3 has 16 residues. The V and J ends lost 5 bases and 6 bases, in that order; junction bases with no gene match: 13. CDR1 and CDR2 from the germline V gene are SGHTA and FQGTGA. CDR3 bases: TGTGCCAGCAGCGAAAGAAAGACAGGGTCACTCAATGAGCAGTTCTTC. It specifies CASSERKTGSLNEQFF.

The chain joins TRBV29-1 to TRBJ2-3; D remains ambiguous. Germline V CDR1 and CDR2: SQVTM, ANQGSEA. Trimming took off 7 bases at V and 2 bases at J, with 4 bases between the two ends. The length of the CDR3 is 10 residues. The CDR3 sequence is CSAITDTQYF. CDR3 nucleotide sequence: TGCAGCGCTATCACAGATACGCAGTATTTT.